These 7 T cell receptor beta chains share one sample of origin, sequenced in a study of blood T cell repertoires in COVID-19 (dated by TCRdb to the early 2020s). Library method: the immunoSEQ multiplex PCR assay. The table was pulled from immuneACCESS by TCRdb, which kept in-frame rearrangements only. Such tables lose some clones; where checked, under half of the loss comes from unresolved V genes, and the rest has no known cause. The sample table records approximately 90,000 clones; around 72% of these occur just once. Approximately 15% of the sample is in the top ten clones. The sequenced sample consisted of peripheral blood. These receptors all come from a woman older than 75 with acute or convalescent COVID-19.

The rearrangement uses TRBV9 and TRBJ1-2; a possible D gene is TRBD1 (5 bases). Per germline, CDR1 SGDLS and CDR2 YYNGEE. This CDR3 has 15 amino acids. V shed 4 bases and J shed 3 bases, with 16 bases lying between them. The CDR3 bases are TGTGCCAGCAGCCCAGGCCCCAGGGTCGACTATGGCTACACCTTC. Protein sequence: CASSPGPRVDYGYTF.

This clone was recorded a few times. This chain connects TRBV7-2 to TRBJ2-1; TRBD1 matches at 9 bases. The CDR3 consists of 18 residues. CDR1 and CDR2 (germline): SGHTA, FQGNSA. The V and J ends lost 0 bases and 7 bases, in that order; junction bases with no gene match: 13. DNA of the CDR3: TGTGCCAGCAGCTTAGCAGGGCTCGGGACAGGGCTAAGTAATGAGCAGTTCTTC. This gives the protein CASSLAGLGTGLSNEQFF. Full variable domain (remainder filled in from reference TRBV7-2 and TRBJ2-1): GAGVSQSPSNKVTEKGKDVELRCDPISGHTALYWYRQSLGQGLEFLIYFQGNSAPDKSGLPSDRFSAERTGGSVSTLTIQRTQQEDSAVYLCASSLAGLGTGLSNEQFFGPGTRLTVL.

The chain combines TRBV4-2 with TRBJ1-1; D is possibly TRBD1 (5 bases). The CDR3 has 13 amino acids. Germline V gene data show CDR1 as LGHNA and CDR2 as YNFKEQ. Trimming stripped 5 bases from V and 2 bases from J, with 9 bases between. CDR3 in amino acids: CASSWGGNTEAFF. The CDR3 DNA sequence: TGTGCCAGCAGCTGGGGGGGAAACACTGAAGCTTTCTTT.

The chain is built from TRBV27 and TRBJ1-2; 9 nucleotides line up with TRBD1. V dropped 1 base and J dropped 0; count of bases not matched to a gene: 6. Germline CDR1 and CDR2: MNHEY and SMNVEV (reference sequence). CDR3 length equals 17 residues. DNA for the CDR3: TGTGCCAGCAGTTTATACAGGGGGCCCTTGTCTAACTATGGCTACACCTTC. Translating it yields CASSLYRGPLSNYGYTF.

The chain uses TRBV7-2 and TRBJ1-2; a possible D gene is TRBD1 (5 bases). The CDR3 length is 14 residues. Trimming left V 1 base short and J 6 bases short, with 12 bases between. CDR1 SGHTA and CDR2 FQGNSA come from the germline V gene. CDR3 nucleotide sequence: TGTGCCAGCAGCTTAGACTGGGCAGGGAATGGCTACACCTTC. Protein sequence: CASSLDWAGNGYTF.

The table lists this clone with a few counts. The V call is TRBV7-2, the J call TRBJ2-1; TRBD2 agrees at 10 bases. V shed 4 bases and J 8 bases; nucleotides not matched to a gene: 5. Germline V gene lookup returns CDR1 SGHTA and CDR2 FQGNSA. The CDR3 length is 14 residues. CDR3 residues: CASSSRLAGDEQFF. CDR3 in DNA: TGTGCCAGCAGCTCCCGACTAGCGGGTGATGAGCAGTTCTTC.

This clone has a single count. The chain carries TRBV10-1 and TRBJ1-4; TRBD1 matches 11 bases. The CDR3 has 16 amino acids. V lost 7 bases and J lost 8; bases outside the gene matches: 12. From germline, CDR1 is WNHNN and CDR2 SYGVQD (reference sequence). CDR3 protein: CASKTLLRDRGEKLFF. For the CDR3, the DNA is TGCGCCAGCAAAACCTTGTTACGGGACAGGGGGGAAAAACTGTTTTTT.